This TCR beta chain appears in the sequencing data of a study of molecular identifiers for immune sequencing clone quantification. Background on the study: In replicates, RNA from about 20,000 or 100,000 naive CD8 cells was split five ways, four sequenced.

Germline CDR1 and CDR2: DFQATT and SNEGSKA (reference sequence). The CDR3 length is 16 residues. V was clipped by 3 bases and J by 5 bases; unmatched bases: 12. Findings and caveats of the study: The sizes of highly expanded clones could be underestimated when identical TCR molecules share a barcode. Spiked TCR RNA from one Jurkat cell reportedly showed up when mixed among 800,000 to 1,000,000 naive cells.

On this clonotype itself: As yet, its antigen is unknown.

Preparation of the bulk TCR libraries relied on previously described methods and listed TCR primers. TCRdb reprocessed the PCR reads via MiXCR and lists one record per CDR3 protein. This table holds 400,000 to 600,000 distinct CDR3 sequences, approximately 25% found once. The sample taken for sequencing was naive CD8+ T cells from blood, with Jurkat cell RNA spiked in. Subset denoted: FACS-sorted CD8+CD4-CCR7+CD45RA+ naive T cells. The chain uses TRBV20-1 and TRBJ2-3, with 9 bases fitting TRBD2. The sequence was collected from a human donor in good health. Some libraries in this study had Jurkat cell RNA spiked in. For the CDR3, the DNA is TGCAGTGCTAGCGCTCTGGTAGCGGGGGTGGAAGATACGCAGTATTTT. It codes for CSASALVAGVEDTQYF.